The next 23 T cell receptor beta chains were all read from a single sample in a study of cytomegalovirus exposure and HLA in healthy donors. 13 Jbeta primers and 60 Vbeta primers were used for the PCR. The repertoire was sequenced with immunoSEQ multiplex PCR; TCRdb's copy has only in-frame clones and lacks some. The sample has about 140,000 clones, 79% seen once. The specimen was PBMCs. The receptors stem from a female donor in good health and CMV-seronegative.

The V call is TRBV5-4, the J call TRBJ2-2; D gene ambiguous. Germline assignment: CDR1 SGHNT and CDR2 YYREEE (reference sequence). This CDR3 has 15 residues. Trimming shortened V by 1 base and J by 2 bases, and 9 bases separated the two germline ends. This CDR3 reads CASSLYGLNTGELFF. Here the CDR3 DNA reads TGTGCCAGCAGCTTGTATGGGCTAAACACCGGGGAGCTGTTTTTT.

The rearrangement uses TRBV4-3 and TRBJ1-5; 9 nucleotides align to TRBD1. The junction had 4 bases not matched to a gene; V was cut back by 0 bases and J by 7 bases. The CDR3 has 15 amino acids. Germline CDR1 and CDR2: LGHNA and YSLEER. The CDR3: CASSQDNRGRQPQHF. CDR3 DNA sequence: TGCGCCAGCAGCCAAGATAACAGGGGGCGGCAGCCCCAGCATTTT.

The V gene is TRBV12-5, the J gene TRBJ1-3, with D possibly matching TRBD1 (6 bases). The CDR3 has 16 amino acids. Trimming removed 3 bases at V and 2 bases at J, with 14 bases between. Germline V gives CDR1 LGHNT, CDR2 FRNRAP. CDR3 sequence: CASGFSYREPGNTIYF. The CDR3 bases are TGTGCTAGTGGTTTCTCGTACAGGGAGCCTGGAAACACCATATATTTT. The whole variable domain, remainder taken from reference TRBV12-5 and TRBJ1-3, is DARVTQTPRHKVTEMGQEVTMRCQPILGHNTVFWYRQTMMQGLELLAYFRNRAPLDDSGMPKDRFSAEMPDATLATLKIQPSEPRDSAVYFCASGFSYREPGNTIYFGEGSWLTVV.

V is TRBV19 and J is TRBJ2-5; tentatively, D is TRBD1 (6 bases). The V gene lost 9 bases and the J gene lost 2 bases, with 7 bases spanning the gap. The CDR3 runs 11 residues. Germline lookup yields CDR1 LNHDA and CDR2 SQIVND (reference sequence). Here the CDR3 DNA reads TGTGCCAGCCAGGGGCAAGAGACCCAGTACTTC. Translating gives CASQGQETQYF.

The genes are TRBV5-5 and TRBJ1-2, with TRBD1 identical over 7 bases. J gave up 6 bases and V 4 bases, and 12 bases lay outside the gene matches. The CDR3 has 15 residues. Germline V lookup: CDR1 SGHKS, CDR2 YYEKEE (reference sequence). In nucleotides, the CDR3 is TGTGCCAGCAGCCCTAAAGACAGGGCCCTAGATGGCTACACCTTC. Translation gives CASSPKDRALDGYTF.

The chain links TRBV9 to TRBJ2-3; D is possibly TRBD1 (7 bases). Germline-derived CDR1 and CDR2 are SGDLS and YYNGEE. V lost 0 bases, J lost 2 bases, and 13 bases lay in between. This CDR3 region has 16 residues. The CDR3 DNA reads as TGTGCCAGCAGCGTAGGAGGAGGGGGCATCACAGATACGCAGTATTTT. This encodes CASSVGGGGITDTQYF.

The chain has TRBV30 and TRBJ1-5; 8 nucleotides agree with TRBD1. The CDR3 totals 16 residues. The V gene end was trimmed by 0 bases and the J gene end by 11 bases; junction bases not matched to a gene: 15. Germline CDR1 and CDR2: GTSNPN and SVGIG (reference sequence). CDR3 residues: CAWSVAGGGPFGSQHF. The CDR3 bases are TGTGCCTGGAGTGTTGCAGGGGGCGGACCTTTCGGGTCCCAGCATTTT.

The chain employs TRBV7-2 and TRBJ2-7; D remains ambiguous. Trimming removed 5 bases from V and 6 bases from J, with 11 bases in between. The CDR3 extends over 12 amino acids. The germline V gene has CDR1 SGHTA and CDR2 FQGNSA. For the CDR3, the DNA is TGTGCCAGCAGCCCTAGGCGCACCGAGCAGTACTTC. It specifies CASSPRRTEQYF.

This clone was counted between two and nine times. J is TRBJ2-1 and V is TRBV7-2; 8 nucleotides align to TRBD2. The CDR3 is 15 amino acids. V trimming: 2 bases; J trimming: 7 bases; junction bases outside the gene matches: 7. CDR1 and CDR2 from the germline V gene are SGHTA and FQGNSA. The CDR3 bases are TGTGCCAGCAGCTTACAAAGCGGGAGTGGGAATGAGCAGTTCTTC. Protein sequence: CASSLQSGSGNEQFF.

V and J are TRBV7-3 and TRBJ1-6; D gene ambiguous. Germline V CDR1 and CDR2: SGHTA, FQGTGA. The ends were cut back, 2 bases at V and 5 bases at J, with 7 bases in the middle. The length of the CDR3 is 14 residues. CDR3 sequence (DNA): TGTGCCAGCAGCTTATTCCCAGATAATTCACCCCTCCACTTT. Protein: CASSLFPDNSPLHF.

The rearrangement links TRBV5-4 to TRBJ1-1, with D maybe TRBD1 (5 bases). Trimming left V 0 bases short and J 3 bases short, with 15 bases between. This CDR3 contains 16 residues. CDR1 is SGHNT and CDR2 is YYREEE in the germline V gene (reference sequence). CDR3 sequence (DNA): TGTGCCAGCAGCTTGGGGGGCGGGGTGTGGGACACTGAAGCTTTCTTT. This translates into CASSLGGGVWDTEAFF.

This clone was seen a single time. The chain couples TRBV9 to TRBJ2-2; possibly TRBD1 for D (5 bases). The germline V gene encodes CDR1 SGDLS and CDR2 YYNGEE. Trimming pared 0 bases from V and 7 bases from J, leaving 13 bases between. The CDR3 is 15 residues long. CDR3 protein: CASSVGVGASGELFF. In nucleotides, the CDR3 is TGTGCCAGCAGCGTAGGGGTAGGGGCGAGCGGGGAGCTGTTTTTT.

The V call is TRBV6-5, the J call TRBJ1-5; 8 bases match TRBD1. The CDR3 is 15 residues long. From germline, CDR1 is MNHEY and CDR2 SVGAGI. Trimming took 7 bases from V and 1 from J; bases not matched to a gene: 6. In DNA form, the CDR3 reads TGTGCCAGCAAACCAGGGGGCATAAGCAATCAGCCCCAGCATTTT. Translating gives CASKPGGISNQPQHF.

This chain uses TRBV10-3 with TRBJ1-3, with D perhaps matching TRBD1 (5 bases). The CDR3 sequence is 13 residues long. Germline lookup yields CDR1 ENHRY and CDR2 SYGVKD. Trimming removed 8 bases from V and 1 base from J, with 9 bases in between. The DNA of the CDR3 is TGTGCCATCCAGGGAAGATCTGGAAACACCATATATTTT. This encodes CAIQGRSGNTIYF.

The V and J genes are TRBV5-1 and TRBJ2-3; possible D gene TRBD1, 5 bases. Trimming stripped 3 bases from V and 2 bases from J, with 10 bases between. CDR1 and CDR2 (germline): SGHRS, YFSETQ. This CDR3 is 14 amino acids long. CDR3 nucleotide sequence: TGCGCCAGCAGCTCTGACAGCTACACAGATACGCAGTATTTT. It is translated as CASSSDSYTDTQYF.

The chain is built from TRBV2 and TRBJ2-2, with D perhaps TRBD1 (5 bases). Germline V lookup: CDR1 SNHLY, CDR2 FYNNEI. The V end was cut by 5 bases, the J end by 5 bases, with 9 bases between. CDR3 size: 13 residues. The CDR3 loop is CASSFRVTGELFF. For the CDR3, the DNA is TGTGCCAGCAGTTTCAGGGTTACCGGGGAGCTGTTTTTT.

This clone came up once. In DNA form, the CDR3 reads TGTGCCAGCAGCTCAGCCACCGGGACAGGGGATGAAAAACTGTTTTTT. Its translation is CASSSATGTGDEKLFF. The V and J genes are TRBV11-3 and TRBJ1-4; TRBD1 agrees at 10 bases. Germline loops: CDR1 SGHNT, CDR2 YENEEA. The V and J ends lost 4 bases and 6 bases, in that order; junction bases with no gene match: 8. The CDR3 spans 16 residues.

This rearrangement joins TRBV18 to TRBJ1-3; 9 nucleotides line up with TRBD1. CDR1 and CDR2 (germline): KGHSH, LQKENI. This CDR3 is built from 15 residues. V lost 2 bases, J lost 2 bases, and 1 base stayed unmatched. This chain's CDR3 is CASSPRDRAGNTIYF. The DNA of the CDR3 is TGTGCCAGCTCACCAAGGGACAGGGCTGGAAACACCATATATTTT. The variable domain in full, completed from reference TRBV18 and TRBJ1-3, reads NAGVMQNPRHLVRRRGQEARLRCSPMKGHSHVYWYRQLPEEGLKFMVYLQKENIIDESGMPKERFSAEFPKEGPSILRIQQVVRGDSAAYFCASSPRDRAGNTIYFGEGSWLTVV.

V is TRBV30 and J is TRBJ2-7; 11 nucleotides agree with TRBD2. CDR1 is GTSNPN, CDR2 SVGIG, per germline (reference sequence). This CDR3 comprises 13 residues. J gave up 6 bases and V 8 bases, and 9 bases lay outside the gene matches. As DNA, the CDR3 is TGTGCCGGGTTTAGCGGGAGGGCCCCCGAGCAGTACTTC. Protein sequence: CAGFSGRAPEQYF.

This CDR3 reads CATQRDSNQPQHF. The CDR3 nucleotides read TGTGCCACCCAGCGGGATTCCAATCAGCCCCAGCATTTT. The J gene is TRBJ1-5, the V gene TRBV15; unclear D gene. CDR3 size: 13 residues. V lost 8 bases, J lost 3 bases, and 11 bases lay in between. The germline V gene encodes CDR1 LNHNV and CDR2 YYDKDF (reference sequence). Drawing the rest from reference TRBV15 and TRBJ1-5, the complete variable domain is DAMVIQNPRYQVTQFGKPVTLSCSQTLNHNVMYWYQQKSSQAPKLLFHYYDKDFNNEADTPDNFQSRRPNTSFCFLDIRSPGLGDTAMYLCATQRDSNQPQHFGDGTRLSIL.

The chain carries TRBV7-9 and TRBJ2-2; TRBD1 is a possible D gene (5 bases). The CDR3 spans 13 residues. Trimming took 7 bases from V and 4 from J, leaving 10 bases between them. Germline V gene data show CDR1 as SEHNR and CDR2 as FQNEAQ (reference sequence). The CDR3 loop reads CASTDSSTGELFF. The CDR3 DNA follows: TGTGCCAGCACCGACAGTAGCACCGGGGAGCTGTTTTTT.

V gene TRBV28 combines with J gene TRBJ1-2, with D possibly being TRBD1 (5 bases). There are 14 residues in the CDR3. Trimming pared 10 bases from V and 3 bases from J, leaving 18 bases between. Germline assignment: CDR1 MDHEN and CDR2 SYDVKM. For the CDR3, the DNA is TGTGCCACCCGGCGGGGGGTGGGAGACTATGGCTACACCTTC. This sequence encodes CATRRGVGDYGYTF.

V usage is TRBV6-6 and J usage is TRBJ2-2; TRBD1 matches at 10 bases. This CDR3 comprises 15 residues. J was trimmed by 14 bases and V by 2 bases; bases with no gene match: 11. Germline V gene lookup returns CDR1 MNHNY and CDR2 SVGAGI (reference sequence). The CDR3 sequence: CASSYGGQGGIGLFF. The CDR3 region has the DNA TGTGCCAGCAGTTACGGCGGACAGGGGGGGATCGGTCTGTTTTTT.